This is a list of T cell receptor beta chains from one sample in a study of T-cell memory formation after mild COVID-19. One entry per CDR3 protein, called by TCRdb with MiXCR from the 5' RACE reads. The data contain 190,000 or so distinct CDR3 sequences, 20% to 25% of them singletons. The sequencing input was PBMCs or a T cell subset sorted from them (not recorded which). These TCRs come from an adult woman who had mild COVID-19 (a few samples of this study predate the infection). Cell type and time point are not known. The CDR3 runs from the conserved cysteine through the conserved F or W. Fields, in order: J gene, D gene, clone size, V gene, CDR3 DNA, CDR3 protein. A D gene is named only where the DNA matches it firmly. The size of a clone is reported for some rows only, either as once, few or many, or as a class for expanded clones.

TRBJ2-2	TRBD2	.	TRBV7-9	TGTGCCAGCAGCCCTAGCGGGAGAGGGAACACCGGGGAGCTGTTTTTT	CASSPSGRGNTGELFF
TRBJ1-1	.	few	TRBV30	TGTGCCTGGAGTGCAGTGAAAGCTTTCTTT	CAWSAVKAFF
TRBJ1-1	TRBD1	.	TRBV2	TGTGCCAGCAGTGCGGGACAGGGGGCAGACACTGAAGCTTTCTTT	CASSAGQGADTEAFF
TRBJ1-1	.	.	TRBV9	TGTGCCAGCAGCGTAGCTAAGGGAAACACTGAAGCTTTCTTT	CASSVAKGNTEAFF
TRBJ2-4	.	few	TRBV4-2	TGTGCCAGCAGCCAAGTATCCCCCGGTGGCTTAGCCAAAAACATTCAGTACTTC	CASSQVSPGGLAKNIQYF
TRBJ1-1	.	.	TRBV11-2	TGTGCCAGCAGCTCCCAAGAATCTCTGATGAACACTGAAGCTTTCTTT	CASSSQESLMNTEAFF
TRBJ1-5	.	.	TRBV24-1	TGTGCCACCGCAGCTCAGGGCCTGGCCAATCAGCCCCAGCATTTT	CATAAQGLANQPQHF
TRBJ1-6	TRBD1	.	TRBV3-1	TGTGCCAGCAGCCATTCCTTTCCCGGGACAGGGTATTCACCCCTCCACTTT	CASSHSFPGTGYSPLHF
TRBJ2-1	.	few	TRBV7-9	TGTGCCAGCAGGCCGACTGGGGCCAATGAGCAGTTCTTC	CASRPTGANEQFF
TRBJ2-5	.	.	TRBV6-5	TGTGCCAGCAGCCCTGGACGGACCACGTACCAAGAGACCCAGTACTTC	CASSPGRTTYQETQYF
TRBJ2-7	.	.	TRBV15	TGTGCCACCAGCCGAGCCTCGGGGGACAGCTACGAGCAGTACTTC	CATSRASGDSYEQYF
TRBJ2-2	.	.	TRBV7-9	TGTGCCAGCAGCTCCCTCCGGGACGGAGGAACCGGGGAGCTGTTTTTT	CASSSLRDGGTGELFF
TRBJ2-1	TRBD2	.	TRBV9	TGTGCCAGGAAGCCGCGCGGGAGCCACTCCTACAATGAGCAGTTCTTC	CARKPRGSHSYNEQFF
TRBJ1-4	TRBD1	.	TRBV29-1	TGCAGCGGACAGGGGGATGAAAAACTGTTTTTT	CSGQGDEKLFF
TRBJ2-3	TRBD1	few	TRBV12-3/TRBV12-4	TGTGCCAGCAGTTTCCCCTCCGGGACAGACCGCACAGATACGCAGTATTTT	CASSFPSGTDRTDTQYF
TRBJ1-4	.	.	TRBV28	TGTGCCAGCAGTTTAGCTTTTGGTAATGAAAAACTGTTTTTT	CASSLAFGNEKLFF
TRBJ2-1	TRBD1	.	TRBV12-3/TRBV12-4	TGTGCCAGCAGTTCAGGAGTTCGAATAGGACAGGTGAGCTCCTACAATGAGCAGTTCTTC	CASSSGVRIGQVSSYNEQFF
TRBJ2-1	TRBD2	.	TRBV29-1	TGCAGCGCCAGAGGGGGGAGCGGGAGGTACAATGAGCAGTTCTTC	CSARGGSGRYNEQFF
TRBJ2-7	.	.	TRBV7-9	TGTGCCAGCAGCTCCCTGTCCAACTACGAGCAGTACTTC	CASSSLSNYEQYF
TRBJ2-2	.	.	TRBV11-3	TGTGCCAGCAGCTCAAGGGGGGGAGGAGCCGGGGAGCTGTTTTTT	CASSSRGGGAGELFF
TRBJ2-7	TRBD2	.	TRBV7-9	TGTGCCAGCAGCCCGATAGGGACTAGCTTTAACGAGCAGTACTTC	CASSPIGTSFNEQYF
TRBJ1-2	.	few	TRBV15	TGTGCCACCAGCGTTGAAGGAAGGCCTAACTATGGCTACACCTTC	CATSVEGRPNYGYTF
TRBJ2-2	TRBD2	.	TRBV12-3/TRBV12-4	TGTGCCAGCAGTACTCCGGGACTAGCGGAGAACACCGGGGAGCTGTTTTTT	CASSTPGLAENTGELFF
TRBJ2-7	.	.	TRBV27	TGTGCCAGCAGCAAATTTCCTGAGTCGGGGACCCCCTACGAGCAGTACTTC	CASSKFPESGTPYEQYF
TRBJ2-1	TRBD2	.	TRBV20-1	TGCAGTGCTAGAGATGGGGAGATAGCGGGGGAGGACAATGAGCAGTTCTTC	CSARDGEIAGEDNEQFF
TRBJ1-1	.	.	TRBV20-1	TGCAGTGCTAGAGATCACAGCGCTGAAGCTTTCTTT	CSARDHSAEAFF
TRBJ2-7	TRBD2	few	TRBV5-6	TGTGCCAGCAGCTTGCTAGCGGGAGTCAACGAGCAGTACTTC	CASSLLAGVNEQYF
TRBJ2-1	.	.	TRBV11-2	TGTGCCAGCAGCTTAGACCCCAACTCCTACAATGAGCAGTTCTTC	CASSLDPNSYNEQFF
TRBJ2-7	.	few	TRBV5-1	TGCGCCAGCAGCGAGGCAGGGAAATCCTACGAGCAGTACTTC	CASSEAGKSYEQYF
TRBJ2-1	.	few	TRBV7-7	TGTGCTAGCAGCTTTTCAGGTGCGAATGAGCAGTTCTTC	CASSFSGANEQFF
TRBJ2-5	.	.	TRBV4-1	TGCGCCAGCAGCCAAGATCGGAGCGCCCAAGAGACCCAGTACTTC	CASSQDRSAQETQYF
TRBJ2-1	TRBD2	many	TRBV2	TGTGCCAGCAGTGATGTGAGCGGGGGGGCTAATGAGCAGTTCTTC	CASSDVSGGANEQFF
TRBJ2-7	.	few	TRBV6-2/TRBV6-3	TGTGCCAGCAGTTACCCCGTCCGGCCACCGGGGGACGAGCAGTACTTC	CASSYPVRPPGDEQYF
TRBJ1-2	.	.	TRBV4-1	TGCGCCAGCAGCCCGCCGTCCCGGGACGCAACCCTAAGCTATGGCTACACCTTC	CASSPPSRDATLSYGYTF
TRBJ1-2	.	.	TRBV20-1	TGCAGTGCCTCAAGGGAAGAAAGGGAGTTGTATGGCTACACCTTC	CSASREERELYGYTF
TRBJ2-1	.	few	TRBV4-1	TGCGCCAGCAAGGGGGACTCCTACAATGAGCAGTTCTTC	CASKGDSYNEQFF
TRBJ2-7	.	.	TRBV10-3	TGTGCCATCAGCCCTCCGGGGGGCCCGTACGAGCAGTACTTC	CAISPPGGPYEQYF
TRBJ2-3	TRBD1	.	TRBV29-1	TGCAGCGTCCAGGGGGGCACAGATACGCAGTATTTT	CSVQGGTDTQYF
TRBJ1-5	.	.	TRBV15	TGTGCCACCAGCAGTAGGGAGAATCAGCCCCAGCATTTT	CATSSRENQPQHF
TRBJ1-6	.	.	TRBV4-1	TGCGCCAGCAGCCAAGTCCCTGGCGGGGCGAATTCACCCCTCCACTTT	CASSQVPGGANSPLHF
TRBJ2-7	.	few	TRBV29-1	TGCAGCGTTGAAGGCAGCAATTACGAGCAGTACTTC	CSVEGSNYEQYF
TRBJ2-2	.	.	TRBV4-1	TGCGCCAGCAGCCAAGCAACCCGAAACACCGGGGAGCTGTTTTTT	CASSQATRNTGELFF
TRBJ2-3	TRBD1	few	TRBV7-9	TGTGCCAGCAGCCAACAGGGGGCAGGGGCAGATACGCAGTATTTT	CASSQQGAGADTQYF